This T cell receptor beta chain was sequenced in a study of blood T cells in healthy people across ages. Study-level background: T cells yielded about one barcoded beta molecule per two cells through template switching. Study results and limitations: Aged donors had fewer naive CD4+ cells and lower diversity than long-lived donors.

There are a few counts of this clonotype. Its specificity is unknown. Through a sample-barcoded 5' primer and a J-beta primer mix, a second PCR was run for roughly 7 to 11 cycles. A tag from a template-switch adaptor with 12 random nucleotides marked each cDNA molecule. Each CDR3 protein gets one entry after TCRdb re-called the 5' RACE reads with MiXCR. The sample holds over 950,000 distinct CDR3 sequences, more than 30% seen once. The CDR3 length is 12 residues. Germline CDR1 is SEHNR and CDR2 is FQNEAQ (reference sequence). V dropped 5 bases and J dropped 11 bases, with 15 bases sitting between them. Donors ranged from about 6 to 90 years old and were healthy Caucasians in Russia.

The source is a young man in good health. The rearrangement links TRBV7-9 to TRBJ1-1; the D gene is possibly TRBD1 (5 bases). Sequenced sample: blood. The CDR3 is CASSTTRGSAFF. CDR3 sequence (DNA): TGTGCCAGCAGCACCACCCGGGGGTCTGCTTTCTTT.